This T cell receptor beta chain was sequenced in a study of blood T cell repertoires in COVID-19. Across the whole study: Italy, Spain and the United States were the sources of the convalescent and acute COVID-19 samples. PBMCs, B-cell-depleted T cells, or T cells provided the cDNA or gDNA that made up the material.

Patients in Seattle were enrolled during active infection, then followed longitudinally. Method: immunoSEQ multiplex PCR; TCRdb's copy keeps in-frame clones and lacks some. The repertoire consists of approximately 240,000 clones, with over 90% occurring once and the leading ten covering 0.83%. Germline V gives CDR1 SGHNT, CDR2 YYREEE (reference sequence). The CDR3 has 17 residues. The V and J ends lost 0 bases and 7 bases, in that order; junction bases with no gene match: 11. The source is a man aged 30 to 45 with COVID-19, enrolled during active disease. The chain has TRBV5-4 and TRBJ2-1, with 9 positions matching TRBD2. Specimen: peripheral blood. The CDR3 is CASSLDPAGGRGNEQFF. Written as DNA, the CDR3 is TGTGCCAGCAGCTTGGATCCCGCGGGGGGGCGTGGGAATGAGCAGTTCTTC. Full variable domain (remainder filled in from reference TRBV5-4 and TRBJ2-1): ETGVTQSPTHLIKTRGQQVTLRCSSQSGHNTVSWYQQALGQGPQFIFQYYREEENGRGNFPPRFSGLQFPNYSSELNVNALELDDSALYLCASSLDPAGGRGNEQFFGPGTRLTVL.